The 24 T cell receptor beta chains presented below share a single source sample, sequenced in a study of cytomegalovirus exposure and HLA in healthy donors. The PCR contained 60 Vbeta and 13 Jbeta primers. The assay was immunoSEQ multiplex PCR, and TCRdb's table has in-frame clones only and misses some. The sample includes 85,000 to 100,000 clones, under 65% of them seen just once. The sample taken for sequencing was PBMCs. Receptors originate from a man between 60 and 75 years old in good health and CMV-seronegative.

The V call is TRBV6-5, the J call TRBJ1-1, with 8 bases lining up with TRBD1. Per germline, CDR1 MNHEY and CDR2 SVGAGI. CDR3 size: 13 residues. The ends lost 5 bases at V and 7 bases at J; junction bases unmatched: 6. For the CDR3, the DNA is TGTGCCAGCAGTGGCAGGGGGCTTGGTGAAGCTTTCTTT. This gives the protein CASSGRGLGEAFF.

The rearrangement uses TRBV11-3 and TRBJ1-3; D not resolved. This CDR3 spans 13 amino acids. Trimming left V 4 bases short and J 1 base short, with 5 bases between. Germline-derived CDR1 and CDR2 are SGHNT and YENEEA. CDR3: CASSSQSGNTIYF. The CDR3, as DNA: TGTGCCAGCAGCTCCCAGTCTGGAAACACCATATATTTT. The variable domain in full, completed from reference TRBV11-3 and TRBJ1-3, reads EAGVVQSPRYKIIEKKQPVAFWCNPISGHNTLYWYLQNLGQGPELLIRYENEEAVDDSQLPKDRFSAERLKGVDSTLKIQPAELGDSAVYLCASSSQSGNTIYFGEGSWLTVV.

Regarding this clone: The junction shows a germline mismatch at one end, possibly a read error. The J gene is TRBJ2-7, the V gene TRBV5-8, with a weak D call TRBD2 (6 bases). CDR1 and CDR2 (germline): SGHTS, YDEGEE. The CDR3 sequence is 16 residues long. The CDR3: CVSSLVPGGEVSEQYF. The CDR3 DNA follows: TGTGTCAGCAGCTTGGTTCCTGGCGGGGAGGTGTCCGAGCAGTACTTC.

This clone was counted a single time. A junction end diverges from the germline sequence, so it may reflect a read error. Other DNA sequences in this sample translate to the same CDR3. This rearrangement joins TRBV5-8 to TRBJ2-7, with D perhaps matching TRBD2 (6 bases). This CDR3 is 16 amino acids long. Germline V gives CDR1 SGHTS, CDR2 YDEGEE. CDR3 in DNA: TGCGCCAGCAGCTTGGTTCCTGGCGGGGAGGTGTCCGAGCAGTACTTC. This gives the protein CASSLVPGGEVSEQYF.

The CDR3, as DNA: TGTGCCAGTAGTATTTTAAAACCAAACCCCCGGGACAGGGACACCCTCCACTTT. Amino acids: CASSILKPNPRDRDTLHF. The chain combines TRBV19 with TRBJ1-6, with 9 bases aligning to TRBD1. Germline values: CDR1 LNHDA, CDR2 SQIVND (reference sequence). Trimming took 3 bases from V and 14 from J; bases not matched to a gene: 20. The CDR3 consists of 18 residues.

This clone was counted between two and nine times. This CDR3 reads CASSTNGGAYEQYF. In DNA form, the CDR3 reads TGTGCCAGCAGCACTAACGGGGGGGCCTACGAGCAGTACTTC. V and J are TRBV7-9 and TRBJ2-7; TRBD2 matches 8 bases. The ends lost 5 bases at V and 2 bases at J; junction bases unmatched: 5. Germline V gene lookup returns CDR1 SEHNR and CDR2 FQNEAQ (reference sequence). The CDR3 is 14 residues long.

The chain links TRBV4-1 to TRBJ1-2; D is uncertain. V lost 4 bases, J lost 8 bases, and 20 bases lay in between. This CDR3 region has 15 residues. Germline CDR1 and CDR2: MGHRA and YSYEKL. The CDR3 spells CASSPIAPGMGGYTF. The CDR3 DNA follows: TGCGCCAGCAGCCCGATCGCCCCGGGAATGGGCGGCTACACCTTC.

The sample holds one count of this clone. CDR3 DNA sequence: TGTGCCAGCAGCTTAGCAAGGACACCTTACGAGCAGTACTTC. Protein: CASSLARTPYEQYF. The V call is TRBV7-9, the J call TRBJ2-7, with D perhaps TRBD1 (5 bases). V lost 0 bases and J lost 4, with 10 bases in between. There are 14 residues in the CDR3. Germline V gene data show CDR1 as SEHNR and CDR2 as FQNEAQ (reference sequence).

Note on this clone: With a much larger clone just one base away, this may be a read error. The same CDR3 is also encoded by other DNA sequences in this sample. The J gene is TRBJ2-3, the V gene TRBV5-1, with D hard to call. Germline lookup yields CDR1 SGHRS and CDR2 YFSETQ. V lost 4 bases and J lost 3, with 6 bases in between. The CDR3 has 12 residues. The CDR3 bases are TGCGCCAGCAGCCCGCAGACAGATACGCAGTATTTT. Translation gives CASSPQTDTQYF. The variable domain in full, with the rest retrieved from reference TRBV5-1 and TRBJ2-3, is KAGVTQTPRYLIKTRGQQVTLSCSPISGHRSVSWYQQTPGQGLQFLFEYFSETQRNKGNFPGRFSGRQFSNSRSEMNVSTLELGDSALYLCASSPQTDTQYFGPGTRLTVL.

In this sample, this clone turned up a few times. This rearrangement joins TRBV19 to TRBJ1-2; D is perhaps TRBD1 (6 bases). The germline V and J ends were trimmed by 0 bases and 4 bases, with 9 bases remaining between them. From germline, CDR1 is LNHDA and CDR2 SQIVND (reference sequence). The CDR3 is made up of 14 amino acids. CDR3 protein: CASSIDRGTYGYTF. CDR3 bases: TGTGCCAGTAGTATAGACAGGGGCACCTATGGCTACACCTTC. The variable domain in full, completed from reference TRBV19 and TRBJ1-2, reads DGGITQSPKYLFRKEGQNVTLSCEQNLNHDAMYWYRQDPGQGLRLIYYSQIVNDFQKGDIAEGYSVSREKKESFPLTVTSAQKNPTAFYLCASSIDRGTYGYTFGSGTRLTVV.

This clone was picked up one time. The V and J genes are TRBV2 and TRBJ1-6; TRBD1 agrees at 8 bases. After removal of 8 bases from V and 6 bases from J, the junction contained 3 bases not matched to a gene. The CDR3 totals 13 residues. Germline assignment: CDR1 SNHLY and CDR2 FYNNEI. The CDR3 bases are TGTGCCAGCGTCGACAGGGGTAATTCACCCCTCCACTTT. Residues: CASVDRGNSPLHF.

This clone was recorded once. This chain links TRBV6-4 with TRBJ2-3, with 8 nucleotides matching TRBD1. The CDR3 is 14 residues long. The J segment lost 2 bases and the V segment lost 6 bases, leaving 4 bases of the junction unmatched. CDR1 and CDR2 (germline): MRHNA, SNTAGT. This chain's CDR3 is CASSRTGTTDTQYF. Here the CDR3 DNA reads TGTGCCAGCAGCAGGACAGGGACCACAGATACGCAGTATTTT.

J is TRBJ2-7 and V is TRBV5-6, with 8 bases fitting TRBD1. Per the germline V gene, CDR1 is SGHDT and CDR2 is YYEEEE. The junction had 13 bases not matched to a gene; V was cut back by 0 bases and J by 5 bases. The CDR3 extends over 17 amino acids. The CDR3 region is CASSLDSAGYRGNEQYF. Written as DNA, the CDR3 is TGTGCCAGCAGCTTGGATTCCGCTGGTTACAGGGGGAACGAGCAGTACTTC.

This chain joins TRBV28 and TRBJ1-3, with D tentatively TRBD1 (6 bases). V was pared by 4 bases and J by 0 bases, with 13 bases between. The CDR3 has 16 amino acids. Germline V gene data show CDR1 as MDHEN and CDR2 as SYDVKM. The CDR3 here is CASSSGTFGSGNTIYF. The CDR3 DNA is TGTGCCAGCAGTTCTGGGACATTCGGCTCTGGAAACACCATATATTTT. Supplemented by reference TRBV28 and TRBJ1-3, the full variable domain reads DVKVTQSSRYLVKRTGEKVFLECVQDMDHENMFWYRQDPGLGLRLIYFSYDVKMKEKGDIPEGYSVSREKKERFSLILESASTNQTSMYLCASSSGTFGSGNTIYFGEGSWLTVV.

This clone was detected only a few times. The gene calls are TRBV6-5 and TRBJ2-4; D gene unclear. V lost 0 bases, J lost 0 bases, and 9 bases lay in between. CDR1 is MNHEY, CDR2 SVGAGI, per germline. This CDR3 has 16 amino acids. This CDR3 is CASSYSRGLAKNIQYF. CDR3 nucleotide sequence: TGTGCCAGCAGTTACTCACGCGGCCTAGCCAAAAACATTCAGTACTTC.

V usage is TRBV6-5 and J usage is TRBJ2-7, with D tentatively TRBD1 (6 bases). CDR3 size: 14 residues. From germline, CDR1 is MNHEY and CDR2 SVGAGI. Trimming cost V 5 bases and J 0 bases, with 11 bases left between them. The CDR3 sequence is CASSRQVYSYEQYF. The CDR3 DNA reads TGTGCCAGCAGTAGACAGGTCTACTCCTACGAGCAGTACTTC.

The chain carries TRBV30 and TRBJ2-3, with 11 bases lining up with TRBD2. V lost 0 bases to trimming and J lost 2 bases; unmatched junction nucleotides: 10. This CDR3 spans 18 amino acids. Germline V CDR1 and CDR2: GTSNPN, SVGIG (reference sequence). The DNA of the CDR3 is TGTGCCTGGAGTGTAACTAGGACTAGCGGGCGATACACAGATACGCAGTATTTT. Its protein product is CAWSVTRTSGRYTDTQYF.

J is TRBJ2-2 and V is TRBV29-1, with TRBD2 matching 8 bases. J lost 0 bases, V lost 1 base, and 1 base had no gene match. Looked up from germline, CDR1 is SQVTM and CDR2 is ANQGSEA. The CDR3 length is 15 residues. This chain's CDR3 is CSVEGLASNTGELFF. Here the CDR3 DNA reads TGCAGCGTTGAAGGACTAGCGTCGAACACCGGGGAGCTGTTTTTT.

This clone appeared once. J is TRBJ2-6 and V is TRBV5-8; 7 bases fit TRBD1. The CDR3 contains 18 residues. Trimming cost V 4 bases and J 0 bases; bases outside gene matches: 10. Germline V gives CDR1 SGHTS, CDR2 YDEGEE. The DNA of the CDR3 is TGTGCCAGCAGCCGAACAATAGACAGGGACTCTGGGGCCAACGTCCTGACTTTC. Its protein product is CASSRTIDRDSGANVLTF.

This clone has a single count. The rearrangement links TRBV2 to TRBJ2-7, with 10 bases that match TRBD1. The CDR3 runs 12 residues. Germline CDR1 reads SNHLY; CDR2 reads FYNNEI. This chain's CDR3 is CAGGQGRYEQYF. CDR3 sequence (DNA): TGTGCGGGGGGACAGGGGAGGTACGAGCAGTACTTC. The full variable domain, rest sourced from reference TRBV2 and TRBJ2-7, is EPEVTQTPSHQVTQMGQEVILRCVPISNHLYFYWYRQILGQKVEFLVSFYNNEISEKSEIFDDQFSVERPDGSNFTLKIRSTKLEDSAMYFCAGGQGRYEQYFGPGTRLTVT.

The chain joins TRBV5-4 to TRBJ2-1; TRBD2 matches 12 bases. There are 17 residues in the CDR3. V lost 2 bases, J lost 0 bases, and 3 bases stayed unmatched. Germline loops: CDR1 SGHNT, CDR2 YYREEE (reference sequence). This CDR3 reads CASSLGLAGSSYNEQFF. The CDR3, as DNA: TGTGCCAGCAGCTTAGGACTAGCGGGGAGCTCCTACAATGAGCAGTTCTTC. Variable domain in full (rest from reference TRBV5-4 and TRBJ2-1): ETGVTQSPTHLIKTRGQQVTLRCSSQSGHNTVSWYQQALGQGPQFIFQYYREEENGRGNFPPRFSGLQFPNYSSELNVNALELDDSALYLCASSLGLAGSSYNEQFFGPGTRLTVL.

A single count supports this clone. Sequence at one end of the junction differs from germline and may be a read error. J is TRBJ2-1 and V is TRBV11-2; TRBD2 is a possible D gene (6 bases). Per the germline V gene, CDR1 is SGHAT and CDR2 is FQNNGV. The CDR3 extends over 14 amino acids. This CDR3 is CASSGDSYYDEQFF. In nucleotides, the CDR3 is TGTGCCAGCAGTGGGGACTCGTACTACGATGAGCAGTTCTTC.

The rearrangement uses TRBV5-1 and TRBJ2-7; D is ambiguous. The length of the CDR3 is 14 residues. Trimming pared 0 bases from V and 6 bases from J, leaving 13 bases between. Germline lookup yields CDR1 SGHRS and CDR2 YFSETQ. CDR3 in DNA: TGCGCCAGCAGCTTGGGTCAGGTCGGCTCCGAGCAGTACTTC. Protein product: CASSLGQVGSEQYF.

This clone has only a few counts. The genes are TRBV9 and TRBJ2-2; weak D call: TRBD1 (5 bases). Trimming pared 0 bases from V and 6 bases from J, leaving 12 bases between. Germline loops: CDR1 SGDLS, CDR2 YYNGEE. CDR3 length: 15 residues. The CDR3 DNA sequence: TGTGCCAGCAGCGTAGCTAGGGGTTCGGCCGGGGAGCTGTTTTTT. Translated: CASSVARGSAGELFF.